This TCR beta chain was obtained from a study of T cell clonotyping in hematopoietic cell transplantation. This clone was picked up a small number of times. The CDR3 consists of 16 residues. Looked up from germline, CDR1 is SGHNT and CDR2 is YYREEE (reference sequence). V lost 3 bases, J lost 1 base, and 7 bases stayed unmatched. Clones were read by immunoSEQ multiplex PCR, and TCRdb kept only the in-frame ones, dropping some. This sample has about 16,000 clones; about 76% occur once, and the top ten carry 8% to 10%. The specimen sequenced was peripheral blood mononuclear cells. This clonotype was obtained from a woman aged 60-70 years in good health. Some clones in this sample may be carry-over from other donors' samples. The chain couples TRBV5-4 to TRBJ1-1; TRBD1 matches 9 bases. This CDR3 is CASSSPGQGQNTEAFF. As DNA, the CDR3 is TGTGCCAGCAGCTCCCCGGGACAGGGACAGAACACTGAAGCTTTCTTT.